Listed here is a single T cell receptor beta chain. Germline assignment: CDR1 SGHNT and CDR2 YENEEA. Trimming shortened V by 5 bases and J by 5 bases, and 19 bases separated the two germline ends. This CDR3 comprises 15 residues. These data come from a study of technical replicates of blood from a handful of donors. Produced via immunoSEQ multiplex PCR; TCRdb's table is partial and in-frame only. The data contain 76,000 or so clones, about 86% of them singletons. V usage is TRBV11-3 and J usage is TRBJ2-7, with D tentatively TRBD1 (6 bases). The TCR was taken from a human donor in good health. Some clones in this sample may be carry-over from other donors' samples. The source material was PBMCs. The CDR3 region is CASSGGTGTNNEQYF. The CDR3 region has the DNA TGTGCCAGCAGCGGGGGAACCGGGACAAATAACGAGCAGTACTTC.